Each of the 3 T cell receptor beta chains below was sequenced from the same sample in a study of cytomegalovirus exposure and HLA in healthy donors. The PCR made use of 60 Vbeta and 13 Jbeta primers. TCRdb's table, derived via immunoSEQ multiplex PCR, lists solely in-frame clones and lacks some. The sample yields about 160,000 clones, 84% seen once. Sequencing used PBMCs. These receptors were obtained from a man between 18 and 35 years old in good health and CMV-seronegative.

J is TRBJ2-3 and V is TRBV7-9, with a weak D call TRBD1 (6 bases). The ends were cut back, 0 bases at V and 0 bases at J, with 10 bases in the middle. This CDR3 is 16 amino acids long. The germline V gene encodes CDR1 SEHNR and CDR2 FQNEAQ (reference sequence). The DNA for the CDR3 is TGTGCCAGCAGCTTAGCGGACAGTTCTAGCACAGATACGCAGTATTTT. Protein: CASSLADSSSTDTQYF.

V and J are TRBV19 and TRBJ1-1; 9 nucleotides agree with TRBD1. The germline V gene has CDR1 LNHDA and CDR2 SQIVND (reference sequence). The ends lost 5 bases at V and 9 bases at J; junction bases unmatched: 7. The CDR3 is made up of 13 amino acids. CDR3 protein: CASSPLDRGKAFF. DNA for the CDR3: TGTGCCAGTAGTCCCTTGGACAGGGGAAAAGCTTTCTTT. Variable domain in full (rest from reference TRBV19 and TRBJ1-1): DGGITQSPKYLFRKEGQNVTLSCEQNLNHDAMYWYRQDPGQGLRLIYYSQIVNDFQKGDIAEGYSVSREKKESFPLTVTSAQKNPTAFYLCASSPLDRGKAFFGQGTRLTVV.

V usage is TRBV9 and J usage is TRBJ2-7, with 11 bases lining up with TRBD1. The CDR3 covers 15 residues. V shed 3 bases and J 3 bases; nucleotides not matched to a gene: 5. Looked up from germline, CDR1 is SGDLS and CDR2 is YYNGEE. This chain's CDR3 is CASSAPGTGGYEQYF. The CDR3 DNA follows: TGTGCCAGCAGCGCCCCCGGGACAGGGGGCTACGAGCAGTACTTC.